These T cell receptor beta chains were read from a single sample in a study of technical replicates of blood from several donors. Only in-frame clones appear in the TCRdb table, and some are missing; sequencing was by immunoSEQ multiplex PCR. The sample gives around 84,000 clones, approximately 94% of which show up once; 0.25% is in the top ten. The sequenced material came from T cells isolated from PBMCs. The receptors come from a human donor in good health. Both conserved end residues are part of each CDR3. D genes are given only for firm matches. Clone size, where shown, is once, few, many, or a class for clones that have expanded.

TRBJ2-7 TRBV5-4 TRBD1 . TGTGCCAGCAGCGGGACAGGGACAGGGGTGTACGAGCAGTACTTC CASSGTGTGVYEQYF
TRBJ2-7 TRBV27 TRBD1 . TGTGCCAGCAGTTCAAATACAGGGGGCCTCTACGAGCAGTACTTC CASSSNTGGLYEQYF
TRBJ2-7 TRBV5-5 TRBD2 . TGTGCCAGCAGCTCCCCCCTAGCGGGCTACGAGCAGTACTTC CASSSPLAGYEQYF
TRBJ2-1 TRBV5-1 . . TGCGCCAGCAGCTTGGGTAGCTACAATGAGCAGTTCTTC CASSLGSYNEQFF
TRBJ2-5 TRBV5-4 TRBD2 few TGTGCCAGCAGCTTGTCCTCCTATCTAGCGGGGGGGCAAGAGACCCAGTACTTC CASSLSSYLAGGQETQYF
TRBJ2-3 TRBV9 . . TGTGCCAGCAGCGGCCCAACTAAATCTAGCGCCTATTACACGAATACGCAGTATTTT CASSGPTKSSAYYTNTQYF
TRBJ1-1 TRBV29-1 . few TGCAGCGCCTTGTCATTAGGGGGAGAAGCTTTCTTT CSALSLGGEAFF
TRBJ1-1 TRBV7-2 TRBD1 once TGTGCCAGCAGAAGAGACAGGGACTTGAACACTGAAGCTTTCTTT CASRRDRDLNTEAFF
TRBJ2-3 TRBV7-7 TRBD2 . TGTGCTAGCAGCCCGGGGGGGGATACGCAGTATTTT CASSPGGDTQYF
TRBJ2-3 TRBV20-1 . . TGCAGTGCTAGCCGGGCAGATACGCAGTATTTT CSASRADTQYF
TRBJ1-4 TRBV4-1 TRBD1 . TGCGCCAGCAGCCAACCCACAGGGGTCGGAGAAAAACTGTTTTTT CASSQPTGVGEKLFF
TRBJ2-2 TRBV4-1 . once TGCGCCAGCAGCCAAGTGCAGGGGGAGCGGGCCGGGGAGCTGTTTTTT CASSQVQGERAGELFF
TRBJ2-1 TRBV5-6 . . TGTGCCAGCAGTGGGCCGACGCAAAATGAGCAGTTCTTC CASSGPTQNEQFF
TRBJ1-5 TRBV5-4 . . TGTGCCAGCAGCTTTATAGCAAACCCGCCCGAACAGGATAGCAATCAGCCCCAGCATTTT CASSFIANPPEQDSNQPQHF
TRBJ2-1 TRBV4-1 . . TGCGCCAGCAGCCCACAAGTATTAACCTACAATGAGCAGTTCTTC CASSPQVLTYNEQFF
TRBJ1-6 TRBV11-3 TRBD1 . TGTGCCAGCAGCTTAGACGGACAGGCTCCCTATAATTCACCCCTCCACTTT CASSLDGQAPYNSPLHF
TRBJ1-2 TRBV25-1 . . TGTGCCAGCAGTGTTGAGGGATTTGGCTACACCTTC CASSVEGFGYTF
TRBJ2-7 TRBV30 . . TGTGCCTGGAGTGTGGGCAGGGGAACCTACGAGCAGTACTTC CAWSVGRGTYEQYF
TRBJ1-1 TRBV5-1 . . TGCGCCAGCAGCTTGGACGGGTACACTGAAGCTTTCTTT CASSLDGYTEAFF
TRBJ1-1 TRBV19 . . TGTGCCAGTAGTATCCGGGTAAAGACTCCCTTAGGAGCTTTCTTT CASSIRVKTPLGAFF
TRBJ2-7 TRBV14 TRBD1 . TGTGCCAGCAGCCCGGGACAGGGGCCCTACGAGCAGTACTTC CASSPGQGPYEQYF
TRBJ1-6 TRBV14 . . TGTGCCAGCAGCCCACGGGTCTCTGGTTCACCCCTCCACTTT CASSPRVSGSPLHF
TRBJ1-5 TRBV6-4 . . TGTGCCAGCAGTGATGGCCACAGGACAAAAAAGCCCCAGCATTTT CASSDGHRTKKPQHF
TRBJ1-5 TRBV6-1 . . TGTGCCAGCAGTATTCAGGGTACTCCGGGTCAGCCCCAGCATTTT CASSIQGTPGQPQHF
TRBJ1-5 TRBV30 . once TGTGCCTGGAGTCGGAGCAGAAATCAGCCCCAGCATTTT CAWSRSRNQPQHF
TRBJ1-2 TRBV6-6 . . TGTGCCAGCAGTAACGACAGGAACTATGGCTACACCTTC CASSNDRNYGYTF
TRBJ1-5 TRBV28 . once TGTGCCAGCAGTTTTCTTCCGAGAGAGCCCCAGCATTTT CASSFLPREPQHF
TRBJ1-4 TRBV5-1 TRBD1 . TGCGCCAGCAGCCAGGGACAGGGGGAACGAAAACTGTTTTTT CASSQGQGERKLFF
TRBJ2-2 TRBV10-3 TRBD2 . TGCGCCATCAGTGGGGGTGGACTAGACACCGGGGAGCTGTTTTTT CAISGGGLDTGELFF
TRBJ1-2 TRBV28 . . TGTGCCAGCCGAACTTCCTATGGCTACACCTTC CASRTSYGYTF
TRBJ1-5 TRBV18 . . TGTGCCAGCTCACCACCGGGGCAGGGCGGTCAGCCCCAGCATTTT CASSPPGQGGQPQHF
TRBJ2-1 TRBV30 . . TGTGCCTGGAGTGTCCAGGGTCGGGAGCAGTTCTTC CAWSVQGREQFF
TRBJ1-4 TRBV7-2 TRBD1 . TGTGCCAGCAGCCCCCGACAGGGGGGAACTGAAAAACTGTTTTTT CASSPRQGGTEKLFF
TRBJ1-1 TRBV5-1 TRBD1 few TGCGCCAGCAGCATAAGACAGGGTAGCTCCGAAGCTTTCTTT CASSIRQGSSEAFF
TRBJ1-1 TRBV28 . . TGTGCCAGCAGTTCCCACAGGGTTGTGAACACTGAAGCTTTCTTT CASSSHRVVNTEAFF
TRBJ1-1 TRBV20-1 TRBD1 . TGCAGTGCTAGAGGGACAGGGATGGCTTTCTTT CSARGTGMAFF
TRBJ2-7 TRBV7-3 . . TGTGCCAGCAGCTTAAGTCTGGGGCAAGAGCAGTACTTC CASSLSLGQEQYF
TRBJ2-1 TRBV5-1 TRBD2 . TGCGCCAGCGGAGCGGGAAATTCCTACAATGAGCAGTTCTTC CASGAGNSYNEQFF
TRBJ2-5 TRBV7-2 TRBD2 . TGTGCCAGCAGCCCCATGGGGTGGGGGGGAGAGACCCAGTACTTC CASSPMGWGGETQYF
TRBJ2-3 TRBV7-7 . . TGTGCCAGCAGCTTAGCAGGGGGCACAGATACGCAGTATTTT CASSLAGGTDTQYF
TRBJ2-7 TRBV30 . . TGTGCCTGTACAGGCAGAGAGACCTACGAGCAGTACTTC CACTGRETYEQYF
TRBJ2-7 TRBV6-5 . . TGTGCCAGCAGTTTAACGGGGTTCTCCTCCTACGAGCAGTACTTC CASSLTGFSSYEQYF